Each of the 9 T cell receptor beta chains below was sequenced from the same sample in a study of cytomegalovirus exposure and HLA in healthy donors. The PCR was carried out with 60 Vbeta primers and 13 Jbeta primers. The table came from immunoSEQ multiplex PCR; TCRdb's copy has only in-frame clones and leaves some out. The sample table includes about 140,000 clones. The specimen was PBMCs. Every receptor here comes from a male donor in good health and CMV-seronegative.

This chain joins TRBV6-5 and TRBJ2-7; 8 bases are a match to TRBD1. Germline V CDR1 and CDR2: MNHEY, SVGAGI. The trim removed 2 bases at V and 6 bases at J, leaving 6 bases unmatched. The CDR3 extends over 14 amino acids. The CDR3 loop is CASSYRTGNAEQYF. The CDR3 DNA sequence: TGTGCCAGCAGTTACAGGACAGGGAACGCCGAGCAGTACTTC.

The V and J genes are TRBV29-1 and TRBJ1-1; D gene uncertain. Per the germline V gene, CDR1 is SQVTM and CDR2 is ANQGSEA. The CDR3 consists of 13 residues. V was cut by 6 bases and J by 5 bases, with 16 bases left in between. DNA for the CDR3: TGCAGCGTCTCGGGAGCCTTAGGAACTGAAGCTTTCTTT. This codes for CSVSGALGTEAFF.

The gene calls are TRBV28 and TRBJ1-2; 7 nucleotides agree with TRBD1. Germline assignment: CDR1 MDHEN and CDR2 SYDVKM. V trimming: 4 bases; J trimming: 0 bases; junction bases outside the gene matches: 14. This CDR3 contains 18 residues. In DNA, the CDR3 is TGTGCCAGCAGTTCGGACCGGGACAGCTATGGAGCTAACTATGGCTACACCTTC. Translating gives CASSSDRDSYGANYGYTF.

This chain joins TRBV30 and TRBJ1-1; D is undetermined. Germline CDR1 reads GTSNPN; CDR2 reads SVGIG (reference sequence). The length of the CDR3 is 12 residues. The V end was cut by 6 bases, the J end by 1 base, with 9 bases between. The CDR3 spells CACKRKNTEAFF. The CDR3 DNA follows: TGTGCCTGTAAGAGAAAGAACACTGAAGCTTTCTTT.

For the CDR3, the DNA is TGTGCCAGCAGTTACTGGAGGAGCTCTGGGGCCAACGTCCTGACTTTC. This gives the protein CASSYWRSSGANVLTF. V usage is TRBV6-5 and J usage is TRBJ2-6; weak D call: TRBD2 (5 bases). The length of the CDR3 is 16 residues. Per the germline V gene, CDR1 is MNHEY and CDR2 is SVGAGI. Trimming cost V 1 base and J 0 bases, with 7 bases left between them.

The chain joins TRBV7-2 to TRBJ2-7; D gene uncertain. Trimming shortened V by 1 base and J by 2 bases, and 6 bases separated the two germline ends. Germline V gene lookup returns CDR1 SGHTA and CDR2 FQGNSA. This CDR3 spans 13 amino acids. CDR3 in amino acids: CASSLGVTYEQYF. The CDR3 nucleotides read TGTGCCAGCAGCTTAGGTGTCACCTACGAGCAGTACTTC.

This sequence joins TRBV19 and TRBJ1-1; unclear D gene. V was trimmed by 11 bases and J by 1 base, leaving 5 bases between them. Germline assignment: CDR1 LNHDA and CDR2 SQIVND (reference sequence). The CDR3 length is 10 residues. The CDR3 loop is CAGGNTEAFF. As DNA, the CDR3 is TGTGCCGGCGGGAACACTGAAGCTTTCTTT. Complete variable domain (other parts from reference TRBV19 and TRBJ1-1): DGGITQSPKYLFRKEGQNVTLSCEQNLNHDAMYWYRQDPGQGLRLIYYSQIVNDFQKGDIAEGYSVSREKKESFPLTVTSAQKNPTAFYLCAGGNTEAFFGQGTRLTVV.

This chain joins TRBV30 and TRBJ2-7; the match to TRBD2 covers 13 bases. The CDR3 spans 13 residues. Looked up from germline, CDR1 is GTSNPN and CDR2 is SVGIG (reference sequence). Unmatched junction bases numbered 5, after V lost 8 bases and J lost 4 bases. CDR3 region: CATSGRAGYEQYF. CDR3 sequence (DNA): TGTGCCACTAGCGGGAGGGCCGGGTACGAGCAGTACTTC.

For the CDR3, the DNA is TGTGCCAGTAGAACCGCCGGGGGAACAGAGACCCAGTACTTC. Encoded protein: CASRTAGGTETQYF. This sequence joins TRBV19 and TRBJ2-5, with a possible D match to TRBD2 (6 bases). Trimming took off 6 bases at V and 4 bases at J, with 15 bases between the two ends. This CDR3 contains 14 residues. Germline-derived CDR1 and CDR2 are LNHDA and SQIVND (reference sequence).